One and the same sample provided the 32 T cell receptor beta chains below, sequenced in a study of T-cell memory formation after mild COVID-19 (dated by TCRdb to the early 2020s). The library relied on 5' RACE. The data were produced on an Illumina NovaSeq 6000. TCRdb ran its own pipeline on the public reads, namely fastp trimming at Q25 and MiXCR clone calling, and kept in-frame beta chains. CDR3 protein duplicates are merged, each entry listing the most common genes and DNA. This sample holds some 57,000 distinct CDR3 sequences; 12% were observed only once. The ten most abundant clones make up 24% of the sample. Material: PBMCs or a T cell subset sorted from them (not recorded which). The receptors were gathered from a young man who had mild COVID-19 (a few samples of this study predate the infection). The sample titles of this study are shuffled in the database, so cell type and time point are left out; the donor was told from shared clones.

The V and J genes are TRBV7-9 and TRBJ2-5, with a weak D call TRBD2 (6 bases). The CDR3 has 16 amino acids. Looked up from germline, CDR1 is SEHNR and CDR2 is FQNEAQ (reference sequence). Between the trimmed V and J ends, which lost 5 bases and 5 bases, there was a span of 21 bases. As DNA, the CDR3 is TGTGCCAGCAGCCCGCCGCAGAGCGGGTTTAGGGAGACCCAGTACTTC. Protein product: CASSPPQSGFRETQYF.

The rearrangement links TRBV28 to TRBJ1-1; D remains ambiguous. Deletions cut 7 bases from V and 2 bases from J, with 14 bases between. Germline V gives CDR1 MDHEN, CDR2 SYDVKM. The CDR3 totals 14 residues. The CDR3: CASTPGVFNTEAFF. CDR3 sequence (DNA): TGTGCCAGCACTCCCGGGGTGTTCAACACTGAAGCTTTCTTT.

This chain uses TRBV9 with TRBJ2-2, with TRBD2 as a possible D gene (6 bases). CDR1 is SGDLS, CDR2 YYNGEE, per germline. V was clipped by 0 bases and J by 3 bases, with 18 bases between them. The CDR3 runs to 18 residues. The CDR3 bases are TGTGCCAGCAGCGTAGGAGGTGGGCAGGGAGGCGACACCGGGGAGCTGTTTTTT. Translating it yields CASSVGGGQGGDTGELFF.

This rearrangement joins TRBV20-1 to TRBJ2-2; 8 bases are a match to TRBD1. The V gene end was trimmed by 2 bases and the J gene end by 0 bases; junction bases not matched to a gene: 5. Germline V gene data show CDR1 as DFQATT and CDR2 as SNEGSKA (reference sequence). The CDR3 is 16 residues long. The chain's CDR3 is CSARPGQGANTGELFF. For the CDR3, the DNA is TGCAGTGCTAGACCAGGACAGGGAGCGAACACCGGGGAGCTGTTTTTT.

This clonotype was seen at least ten times. This rearrangement joins TRBV6-5 to TRBJ1-1; D might be TRBD1 (6 bases). The CDR3 is 13 amino acids. The ends were cut back, 8 bases at V and 3 bases at J, with 13 bases in the middle. Germline V gene data show CDR1 as MNHEY and CDR2 as SVGAGI. CDR3 sequence reads: CASRQGSHTEAFF. The DNA for the CDR3 is TGTGCCAGCCGCCAGGGGAGCCACACTGAAGCTTTCTTT.

This clonotype was found a few times. The chain couples TRBV7-2 to TRBJ1-2; 8 bases are shared with TRBD1. The trim removed 5 bases at V and 7 bases at J, leaving 12 bases unmatched. Germline V lookup: CDR1 SGHTA, CDR2 FQGNSA. The CDR3 is 15 residues long. The CDR3 sequence: CASSLQFGQGAGYTF. The CDR3 DNA reads TGTGCCAGCAGCCTACAGTTCGGGCAGGGGGCTGGCTACACCTTC.

This clonotype has at least ten counts. The gene calls are TRBV10-3 and TRBJ2-5, with D perhaps given as TRBD1 or TRBD2 (5 bases each). The CDR3 spans 11 residues. The V end lost 8 bases, the J end lost 5 bases, and 9 bases lay between the germline ends. Germline CDR1 is ENHRY and CDR2 is SYGVKD. CDR3 DNA: TGTGCCATCTCTCGGGGCGAGACCCAGTACTTC. Encoded protein: CAISRGETQYF.

This clonotype was seen a few times. This may be a read error: a much more frequent sequence differs by one nucleotide. The chain employs TRBV5-1 and TRBJ2-7; 8 bases align to TRBD1. There are 16 residues in the CDR3. The V gene's germline CDR1 is SGHRS and CDR2 YFSETQ. The V gene end was trimmed by 2 bases and the J gene end by 3 bases; junction bases not matched to a gene: 10. This CDR3 reads CASSFDQGAVIYEQYF. The CDR3 DNA is TGCGCCAGCAGCTTCGACCAGGGGGCAGTTATCTACGAGCAGTACTTC. Drawing the rest from reference TRBV5-1 and TRBJ2-7, the complete variable domain is KAGVTQTPRYLIKTRGQQVTLSCSPISGHRSVSWYQQTPGQGLQFLFEYFSETQRNKGNFPGRFSGRQFSNSRSEMNVSTLELGDSALYLCASSFDQGAVIYEQYFGPGTRLTVT.

The J gene is TRBJ2-7, the V gene TRBV3-1; no firm D call. V lost 1 base to trimming and J lost 7 bases, with 14 bases between them. The CDR3 has 14 residues. Germline CDR1 reads LGHDT; CDR2 reads YNNKEL (reference sequence). The CDR3 is CASSQGVGPTEQYV. DNA of the CDR3: TGTGCCAGCAGCCAAGGGGTTGGGCCAACGGAGCAGTACGTC.

This clonotype was recorded a few times. J is TRBJ2-7 and V is TRBV6-5; D is uncertain. V shed 2 bases and J shed 2 bases, with 13 bases lying between them. The CDR3 runs 15 residues. The germline gives CDR1 MNHEY, CDR2 SVGAGI. The CDR3 bases are TGTGCCAGCAGTTACACCGTCCCAGCCACCTACGAGCAGTACTTC. The encoded protein is CASSYTVPATYEQYF.

The chain links TRBV6-2 or TRBV6-3 to TRBJ2-7, with TRBD2 identical over 7 bases. V lost 0 bases to trimming and J lost 4 bases; unmatched junction nucleotides: 6. CDR3 length: 15 amino acids. Per germline, CDR1 MNHEY and CDR2 SVGEGT. The CDR3 DNA reads TGTGCCAGCAGTTACTCGATCAGGGAGGGGTACGAGCAGTACTTC. It is translated as CASSYSIREGYEQYF.

This clonotype was seen many times. The chain couples TRBV5-1 to TRBJ2-1; 8 bases align to TRBD2. Germline-derived CDR1 and CDR2 are SGHRS and YFSETQ. With 1 base clipped from V and 4 bases from J, the junction kept 4 bases outside the gene matches. This CDR3 has 15 residues. This CDR3 reads CASSLSAGAYNEQFF. The CDR3, as DNA: TGCGCCAGCAGCTTGTCAGCGGGGGCTTACAATGAGCAGTTCTTC.

Many counts were recorded for this clonotype. The chain couples TRBV5-1 to TRBJ2-5; D uncertain. With 4 bases removed from V and 2 bases from J, the gap between germline ends came to 12 bases. The germline CDR1 and CDR2 sequences are SGHRS and YFSETQ. The CDR3 is made up of 14 amino acids. The CDR3 DNA is TGCGCCAGCAGCCTGATCCCAGAACAAGAGACCCAGTACTTC. Amino acids: CASSLIPEQETQYF.

This clonotype came up many times. This chain uses TRBV12-3 or TRBV12-4 with TRBJ2-3, with 10 bases aligning to TRBD1. The CDR3 has 17 amino acids. Germline trimming cut 6 bases from V and 2 bases from J; bases unmatched to any gene: 11. CDR3: CASRYPSGTGATDTQYF. CDR3 DNA sequence: TGTGCCAGCAGGTACCCTTCCGGGACAGGGGCCACAGATACGCAGTATTTT.

The sample holds many counts of this clonotype. Here the CDR3 reads CASSPTPYGYTF. The CDR3 DNA reads TGTGCCAGCAGCCCGACCCCCTATGGCTACACCTTC. This chain links TRBV7-2 with TRBJ1-2; D remains ambiguous. V gave up 5 bases and J gave up 4 bases, with 8 bases separating them. Germline V gene lookup returns CDR1 SGHTA and CDR2 FQGNSA. This CDR3 is 12 amino acids long.

In this sample, this clonotype turned up a few times. The chain carries TRBV6-6 and TRBJ2-5, with 7 bases that match TRBD1. Germline CDR1 and CDR2: MNHNY and SVGAGI (reference sequence). There are 11 residues in the CDR3. Trimming removed 7 bases from V and 5 bases from J; junction bases left unmatched: 1. CDR3 sequence (DNA): TGTGCCAGCAAACAGGGGGAGACCCAGTACTTC. Its translation: CASKQGETQYF.

This chain links TRBV27 with TRBJ2-2; 15 nucleotides align to TRBD2. The CDR3 is made up of 18 amino acids. The V and J ends lost 5 bases and 5 bases, in that order; junction bases with no gene match: 9. The germline CDR1 and CDR2 sequences are MNHEY and SMNVEV (reference sequence). The CDR3 spells CASSMPGLAGGGTGELFF. In DNA, the CDR3 is TGTGCCAGCAGTATGCCGGGACTAGCGGGAGGAGGGACCGGGGAGCTGTTTTTT.

The J gene is TRBJ2-1, the V gene TRBV5-1, with TRBD2 identical over 7 bases. The CDR3 is 15 amino acids. V was pared by 1 base and J by 1 base, with 2 bases of the junction left unmatched. Germline CDR1 SGHRS, CDR2 YFSETQ. The CDR3 DNA follows: TGCGCCAGCAGCTTGAACGGGGGGTCCTACAATGAGCAGTTCTTC. Amino acids: CASSLNGGSYNEQFF.

The V gene is TRBV7-2, the J gene TRBJ1-2; tentatively, D is TRBD1 (5 bases). The CDR3 covers 15 residues. CDR1 SGHTA and CDR2 FQGNSA come from the germline V gene. V was cut by 5 bases and J by 8 bases, with 21 bases left in between. CDR3 region: CASSPPGGTQGGYTF. As DNA, the CDR3 is TGTGCCAGCAGCCCCCCCGGGGGGACCCAAGGGGGCTACACCTTC.

The rearrangement links TRBV10-1 to TRBJ2-1, with TRBD2 matching over 9 bases. V gave up 4 bases and J gave up 7 bases; unmatched junction bases: 5. CDR1 WNHNN and CDR2 SYGVQD come from the germline V gene (reference sequence). The CDR3 is made up of 14 amino acids. For the CDR3, the DNA is TGCGCCAGCAGTGGAGCGGGGGGAAGAAATGAGCAGTTCTTC. Translating it yields CASSGAGGRNEQFF.

This clonotype appeared a few times. CDR3 DNA sequence: TGTGCCAGCAGCCCCCCCAGCGGCGCAGATACGCAGTATTTT. Translation gives CASSPPSGADTQYF. V is TRBV7-6 and J is TRBJ2-3; D perhaps matches TRBD2 (5 bases). This CDR3 is built from 14 residues. V dropped 5 bases and J dropped 4 bases, with 13 bases sitting between them. Per the germline V gene, CDR1 is SGHVS and CDR2 is FNYEAQ.

In this sample, this clonotype turned up a few times. The chain recombines TRBV28 with TRBJ1-2; 9 bases are shared with TRBD1. The CDR3 runs to 15 residues. Germline trimming cut 4 bases from V and 8 bases from J; bases unmatched to any gene: 11. Germline loops: CDR1 MDHEN, CDR2 SYDVKM. This CDR3 reads CASSWGQGTSRGYTF. The CDR3, as DNA: TGTGCCAGCAGTTGGGGACAGGGTACATCTAGGGGCTACACCTTC.

In its sample, this clonotype was seen many times. The chain has TRBV5-1 and TRBJ2-5; D possibly matches TRBD1 or TRBD2 (5 bases each). CDR1 and CDR2 (germline): SGHRS, YFSETQ. V was cut by 0 bases and J by 5 bases, with 14 bases left in between. The length of the CDR3 is 15 residues. The CDR3 DNA sequence: TGCGCCAGCAGCTTGGGAACAGGACTGGGCGAGACCCAGTACTTC. It translates to CASSLGTGLGETQYF.

This chain uses TRBV20-1 with TRBJ1-2, with D unresolved. Germline CDR1 DFQATT, CDR2 SNEGSKA (reference sequence). V lost 5 bases to trimming and J lost 3 bases, with 10 bases between them. The CDR3 runs to 12 residues. The CDR3 here is CSAVTSYYGYTF. The CDR3 nucleotides are TGCAGTGCTGTGACAAGTTACTATGGCTACACCTTC.

The chain links TRBV7-9 to TRBJ1-2; D call uncertain. CDR1 and CDR2 (germline): SEHNR, FQNEAQ (reference sequence). The V end lost 0 bases, the J end lost 4 bases, and 9 bases lay between the germline ends. This CDR3 is built from 14 residues. The CDR3 protein is CASSLAGRFYGYTF. As DNA, the CDR3 is TGTGCCAGCAGCTTAGCTGGGAGGTTCTATGGCTACACCTTC.

This chain connects TRBV5-1 to TRBJ1-2; D is possibly TRBD1 (5 bases). CDR3 length: 14 residues. V was clipped by 0 bases and J by 3 bases, with 9 bases between them. Germline CDR1 is SGHRS and CDR2 is YFSETQ. The CDR3 DNA reads as TGCGCCAGCAGCTTGGAGGGGAAGGACTATGGCTACACCTTC. This translates into CASSLEGKDYGYTF.

This sequence joins TRBV18 and TRBJ2-7; the D call may be TRBD1 or TRBD2 (5 bases each). The length of the CDR3 is 14 residues. V was pared by 4 bases and J by 2 bases, with 12 bases between. Germline V CDR1 and CDR2: KGHSH, LQKENI. CDR3 sequence: CASSRGTETYEQYF. In nucleotides, the CDR3 is TGTGCCAGCTCACGGGGGACGGAAACCTACGAGCAGTACTTC.

This clonotype was counted only a few times. The V call is TRBV12-5, the J call TRBJ2-3, with TRBD1 as a possible D gene (7 bases). Germline CDR1 is LGHNT and CDR2 is FRNRAP. The CDR3 is 16 amino acids. Between the trimmed V and J ends, which lost 5 bases and 6 bases, there was a span of 21 bases. Here the CDR3 reads CASGPRGDSLEDTQYF. CDR3 in DNA: TGTGCTAGTGGTCCCCGCGGGGACAGCCTTGAGGATACGCAGTATTTT.

This clonotype came up a few times. The chain carries TRBV5-1 and TRBJ1-2; no reliable D call. Deletions cut 6 bases from V and 4 bases from J, with 16 bases between. CDR3 length equals 14 residues. Per germline, CDR1 SGHRS and CDR2 YFSETQ. CDR3 in amino acids: CASMPTGRLYGYTF. CDR3 sequence (DNA): TGCGCCAGCATGCCGACGGGCAGACTCTATGGCTACACCTTC.

The chain joins TRBV7-9 to TRBJ2-3; 9 positions match TRBD1. This CDR3 contains 15 residues. V lost 4 bases and J lost 2; bases outside the gene matches: 4. Germline V gene data show CDR1 as SEHNR and CDR2 as FQNEAQ (reference sequence). Written as DNA, the CDR3 is TGTGCCAGCAGCTCGAGGGACAGGGACACAGATACGCAGTATTTT. This gives the protein CASSSRDRDTDTQYF.

This clonotype was seen at least ten times. V is TRBV4-1 and J is TRBJ2-2, with D possibly TRBD1 on 6 matching bases. Between the trimmed V and J ends, which lost 8 bases and 1 base, there was a span of 8 bases. Germline CDR1 is MGHRA and CDR2 is YSYEKL. This CDR3 contains 13 residues. The CDR3 protein is CASGGQNTGELFF. Here the CDR3 DNA reads TGCGCCAGCGGGGGACAGAACACCGGGGAGCTGTTTTTT.

V is TRBV4-3 and J is TRBJ1-6; no clear D gene. V dropped 1 base and J dropped 12 bases, with 19 bases sitting between them. The length of the CDR3 is 16 residues. Germline values: CDR1 LGHNA, CDR2 YSLEER. The CDR3 reads CASSQAFGRLGKPLHF. The CDR3, as DNA: TGCGCCAGCAGCCAAGCCTTCGGGCGCCTGGGAAAACCCCTCCACTTT.